This TCR beta chain was captured by sequencing in a study of blood T cell repertoires in COVID-19. Study at large: The samples span acute and convalescent COVID-19 from the United States, Italy and Spain. Sample material is recorded as cDNA or gDNA derived from T cells, B-cell-depleted T cells, or PBMCs.

The CDR3 consists of 13 residues. The V gene's germline CDR1 is GTSNPN and CDR2 SVGIG (reference sequence). V lost 1 base to trimming and J lost 6 bases; unmatched junction nucleotides: 2. This clone was detected only once. Per the study methods: Amplification of reference gene primers was used by the study to estimate nucleated cell counts. TCRdb keeps only in-frame clones here, not all; method: immunoSEQ multiplex PCR. V and J calls and clone size come straight from that table; D and trimming were deduced from the DNA. Of some 160,000 clones in the sample, 70% to 90% are singletons; the top ten hold roughly 4.7%.

The sequencing sample was made of peripheral blood. This TCR was sampled from a woman between 45 and 60 years old with acute or convalescent COVID-19. The chain combines TRBV30 with TRBJ1-4; the match to TRBD1 covers 7 bases. CDR3 sequence (DNA): TGTGCCTGGAGTGCGACAGGGTATGAAAAACTGTTTTTT. As protein: CAWSATGYEKLFF. Filled out from reference TRBV30 and TRBJ1-4, the complete variable domain reads SQTIHQWPATLVQPVGSPLSLECTVEGTSNPNLYWYRQAAGRGLQLLFYSVGIGQISSEVPQNLSASRPQDRQFILSSKKLLLSDSGFYLCAWSATGYEKLFFGSGTQLSVL.